This is a list of T cell receptor beta chains from one sample in a study of shared T cell receptors in the human thymus. Repertoires were generated with immunoSEQ multiplex PCR, while TCRdb's copy carries only in-frame clones and drops some. The sample has more than 550,000 clones, 80% to 90% seen once. These sequences were also reported in another study, on human thymus T cells.

Material for sequencing was thymocytes. Source of these receptors: a girl in the first two years of life with a congenital heart defect. Each CDR3 is given with its conserved first and last residue. Each record gives: J gene, V gene, CDR3 protein.

>TRBJ1-6|TRBV27
CASRGRGSSPSRSSYNSPLHF
>TRBJ1-4|TRBV4-1
CASSQNRTGPAEKLFF
>TRBJ2-2|TRBV14
CASSPKGHLRQGGTGELFF
>TRBJ2-3|TRBV25-1
CASSGPPGTGKTDTQYF
>TRBJ2-6|TRBV12-5
CASGLDPRGVYTGANVLTF
>TRBJ2-1|TRBV10-3
CAITEGAEFNEQFF
>TRBJ2-7|TRBV19
CASRGGRHYEQYF
>TRBJ1-6|TRBV4-3
CASSSKLEAGVNSPLHF
>TRBJ1-6|TRBV7-2
CASSSTNPVGQGHLVPLHF
>TRBJ1-6|TRBV5-6
CASSFSGLLGSYNSPLHF
>TRBJ2-3|TRBV11-2
CASSFGGARADTQYF
>TRBJ2-6|TRBV6-1
CASSDFGTGDSGANVLTF
>TRBJ2-5|TRBV27
CASSPRGEETQYF
>TRBJ1-3|TRBV28
CASSLVSSGNTIYF
>TRBJ2-7|TRBV5-1
CASSLGATSLEQYF
>TRBJ2-7|TRBV28
CASGQMIYEQYF
>TRBJ1-1|TRBV4-1
CASSHRRGTPFPQAFF
>TRBJ2-7|TRBV6-5
CASSYGAVSTYEQYF
>TRBJ2-7|TRBV4-3
CASSPSPDSKDAYEQYF
>TRBJ1-1|TRBV5-6
CASSLGGLVEAFF
>TRBJ1-1|TRBV6-5
CASSYRSRRDTEAFF
>TRBJ2-3|TRBV19
CASLHRGKDTQYF
>TRBJ2-7|TRBV5-1
CASSRGGIRALSSYEQYF
>TRBJ2-1|TRBV1
CTSSQVITGARGNEQFF
>TRBJ1-2|TRBV18
CASSARRETNYGYTF
>TRBJ2-7|TRBV14
CASSRGDGEQYF
>TRBJ1-4|TRBV25-1
CASSGAGTGTGEKLFF
>TRBJ1-6|TRBV28
CASSAPLGARAANNSPLHF
>TRBJ1-3|TRBV6-5
CASRETGHSGNTIYF
>TRBJ2-7|TRBV5-8
CASSPWTGIDEQYF
>TRBJ2-5|TRBV28
CASSLLVMSDRGKETQYF